These T cell receptor beta chains were read from a single sample in a study of identical twins. From the 5' RACE reads, TCRdb called clonotypes with MiXCR, one entry per CDR3 protein. The table lists some 1,700,000 distinct CDR3 sequences, about 32% of them singletons, with 0.27% in the top ten. Sequences were obtained from cord blood. These receptors were taken from a newborn girl in good health. The CDR3 runs from the conserved cysteine through the conserved F or W. The order of the fields is J gene, D gene, clone size, V gene, CDR3 DNA, CDR3 protein. The D gene is left open where the match is weak. The size of a clone is reported for some rows only, either as once, few or many, or as a class for expanded clones.

j_call: TRBJ2-7; d_call: NA; clone_size: NA; v_call: TRBV3-1; cdr3_nt: TGTGCCAGCAGCCAAGGTCTAGTAGTGGCGACCTACGAGCAGTACTTC; cdr3_aa: CASSQGLVVATYEQYF
j_call: TRBJ1-4; d_call: NA; clone_size: few; v_call: TRBV20-1; cdr3_nt: TGCAGTGCTAGGGCAGGGTTTAGTGAAAAACTGTTTTTT; cdr3_aa: CSARAGFSEKLFF
j_call: TRBJ2-7; d_call: TRBD1; clone_size: NA; v_call: TRBV27; cdr3_nt: TGTGCCAGCTATTCCCCCGGGACAGGGGGCTACGAGCAGTACTTC; cdr3_aa: CASYSPGTGGYEQYF
j_call: TRBJ2-1; d_call: NA; clone_size: NA; v_call: TRBV12-3/TRBV12-4; cdr3_nt: TGTGCCAGCAGTTTTTTCGTGGGGGGGACAGCGTACAATGAGCAGTTCTTC; cdr3_aa: CASSFFVGGTAYNEQFF
j_call: TRBJ2-2; d_call: NA; clone_size: NA; v_call: TRBV3-1; cdr3_nt: TGTGCCAGCAGCCATCAGACCGCGAATACCGGGGAGCTGTTTTTT; cdr3_aa: CASSHQTANTGELFF
j_call: TRBJ1-1; d_call: NA; clone_size: NA; v_call: TRBV25-1; cdr3_nt: TGTGCCAGCAGGGGGGGAGGTACGAACACTGAAGCTTTCTTT; cdr3_aa: CASRGGGTNTEAFF
j_call: TRBJ1-2; d_call: NA; clone_size: NA; v_call: TRBV6-2/TRBV6-3; cdr3_nt: TGTGCCAGCAGTTATGAGGGGACTAACTATGGCTACACCTTC; cdr3_aa: CASSYEGTNYGYTF
j_call: TRBJ2-5; d_call: NA; clone_size: NA; v_call: TRBV20-1; cdr3_nt: TGCAGTGCTGGTCTAGCGACCCAGTACTTC; cdr3_aa: CSAGLATQYF
j_call: TRBJ1-6; d_call: NA; clone_size: NA; v_call: TRBV3-1; cdr3_nt: TGTGCCAGCAGCCAAACGCCGGGACACGAAAATTCACCCCTCCACTTT; cdr3_aa: CASSQTPGHENSPLHF
j_call: TRBJ2-5; d_call: NA; clone_size: NA; v_call: TRBV20-1; cdr3_nt: TGCAGTGCTAGGAAGTTACAAGAGACCCAGTACTTC; cdr3_aa: CSARKLQETQYF
j_call: TRBJ2-1; d_call: TRBD1; clone_size: NA; v_call: TRBV27; cdr3_nt: TGTGCCAGCAGTTGGGACAGGGGGCACAATGAGCAGTTCTTC; cdr3_aa: CASSWDRGHNEQFF
j_call: TRBJ2-1; d_call: TRBD2; clone_size: NA; v_call: TRBV20-1; cdr3_nt: TGCAGTGCTCCGAATAGCGGGAGAGAGAACAATGAGCAGTTCTTC; cdr3_aa: CSAPNSGRENNEQFF
j_call: TRBJ2-1; d_call: TRBD1; clone_size: few; v_call: TRBV7-9; cdr3_nt: TGTGCCAGCAGCCAGCCCGGGACAGGGACGTTCTTC; cdr3_aa: CASSQPGTGTFF
j_call: TRBJ2-3; d_call: TRBD2; clone_size: NA; v_call: TRBV10-3; cdr3_nt: TGTGCCATCAGTGAGAGGGGCCTAGCGGGGGCCAACACAGATACGCAGTATTTT; cdr3_aa: CAISERGLAGANTDTQYF
j_call: TRBJ2-1; d_call: TRBD2; clone_size: few; v_call: TRBV5-1; cdr3_nt: TGCGCCAGCAGCTTGGAGCGGGAGGGCCTAAATGAGCAGTTCTTC; cdr3_aa: CASSLEREGLNEQFF
j_call: TRBJ2-2; d_call: NA; clone_size: NA; v_call: TRBV5-1; cdr3_nt: TGCGCCAGCAGCTTGGTGGGGCAACAGAACACCGGGGAGCTGTTTTTT; cdr3_aa: CASSLVGQQNTGELFF
j_call: TRBJ2-3; d_call: NA; clone_size: NA; v_call: TRBV13; cdr3_nt: TGTGCCAGCAGCTTCGCACTAGCCGGGCCCAATATGCAGTATTTT; cdr3_aa: CASSFALAGPNMQYF
j_call: TRBJ2-1; d_call: TRBD2; clone_size: many; v_call: TRBV12-3/TRBV12-4; cdr3_nt: TGTGCCAGCAGTTTCCGACTAGCGGGAGCCTACAATGAGCAGTTCTTC; cdr3_aa: CASSFRLAGAYNEQFF
j_call: TRBJ2-7; d_call: TRBD2; clone_size: NA; v_call: TRBV30; cdr3_nt: TGTGCCGGTAAAGGACTAGCGGGGTGGATCTCCTACAATGAGCAGTACTTC; cdr3_aa: CAGKGLAGWISYNEQYF
j_call: TRBJ1-5; d_call: NA; clone_size: few; v_call: TRBV29-1; cdr3_nt: TGCAGCGTTGGCAGTGATGCAGGGCGGAATCAGCCCCAGCATTTT; cdr3_aa: CSVGSDAGRNQPQHF
j_call: TRBJ1-5; d_call: TRBD1; clone_size: NA; v_call: TRBV12-3/TRBV12-4; cdr3_nt: TGTGCCAGCAGTTTGGGACAGGGGCTGGCTCAGCTCCAGCATTTT; cdr3_aa: CASSLGQGLAQLQHF
j_call: TRBJ2-7; d_call: TRBD2; clone_size: NA; v_call: TRBV27; cdr3_nt: TGTGCCAGCAGTTCCCCGGCTAGCGGGAGCTCCTACAATGAGCAGTACTTC; cdr3_aa: CASSSPASGSSYNEQYF
j_call: TRBJ2-3; d_call: TRBD1; clone_size: NA; v_call: TRBV5-1; cdr3_nt: TGCGCCAGCAGGCCGGGACAGGGTAATACGCAGTATTTT; cdr3_aa: CASRPGQGNTQYF